What follows is one T cell receptor beta chain and its context. The antigen is not known. This sample was included in a study of T cell repertoires in cytomegalovirus infection. Overall study: HLA-B-restricted CMV epitopes that are well studied, plus recently identified HLA-C-restricted ones, were used by the study. Carrying CMV and the relevant HLA type showed in public TCR beta signatures. Study-level points and caveats: Dominating the ex vivo response were HLA-C-restricted CMV-specific TCR beta clonotypes.

TCRdb used MiXCR to reprocess the reads, holding one entry per CDR3 protein. The table records around 570,000 distinct CDR3 sequences, around 40% of them present only once. CDR1 DFQATT and CDR2 SNEGSKA come from the germline V gene (reference sequence). The CDR3 runs 16 residues. V was shortened by 5 bases and J by 6 bases, with 23 bases between the two germline ends. This sequence originates from a human donor in good health (CMV status not recorded). Some clones in this sample may be carry-over from other donors' samples. This specimen consisted of cultured PBMCs, obtained from culture after CMV antigen stimulation. The V and J genes are TRBV20-1 and TRBJ2-1; the D gene is possibly TRBD2 (6 bases). CDR3 sequence reads: CSASAARTTGINEQFF. CDR3 nucleotides: TGCAGTGCTTCCGCAGCCCGGACTACGGGTATCAATGAGCAGTTCTTC.